This T cell receptor (beta chain) was identified in a study of blood T cell repertoires in COVID-19. The CDR3 totals 13 residues. V was trimmed by 2 bases and J by 7 bases, leaving 9 bases between them. CDR1 is SGHVS and CDR2 is FQNEAQ in the germline V gene. Authors' methods: Amplification of reference gene primers was used by the study to estimate nucleated cell counts. Only in-frame clones appear in the TCRdb table, and some are missing; sequencing was by immunoSEQ multiplex PCR. V and J calls and clone size follow that table, whereas D and trimming were derived from the DNA. The sample lists some 46,000 clones, 80% to 90% occurring once.

The genes are TRBV7-8 and TRBJ1-5; tentative D call: TRBD1 (6 bases). The sequence derives from an elderly woman with COVID-19, enrolled during active disease. The sequenced material came from peripheral blood. Written as DNA, the CDR3 is TGTGCCAGCAGCTTAAGGGGGGGGCAGCCCCAGCATTTT. Translating gives CASSLRGGQPQHF. Full variable domain (remainder filled in from reference TRBV7-8 and TRBJ1-5): GAGVSQSPRYKVAKRGQDVALRCDPISGHVSLFWYQQALGQGPEFLTYFQNEAQLDKSGLPSDRFFAERPEGSVSTLKIQRTQQEDSAVYLCASSLRGGQPQHFGDGTRLSIL.